Below are 9 T cell receptor beta chains sequenced from a single sample in a study of T cell responses to AZD1222 COVID-19 vaccine (dated by TCRdb to the early 2020s). This sample's time point label indicates: about 28 days (+/-7) after the second vaccine dose. The treatment or condition label for this specimen denotes: meningococcal conjugate vaccine given as trial control. Libraries were made using the immunoSEQ multiplex PCR assay. This is the immuneACCESS table as TCRdb keeps it, with only in-frame sequences that have V and J called. A part of the clones is gone; compared with another copy, unresolved V genes explain less than half, and the rest is unexplained. The sample contains roughly 180,000 clones, just under 95% of them found a single time. The top ten clonotypes cover 1% of the sample. Sample: peripheral blood, taken 28 days after the second dose of the MenACWY control vaccine. These receptors were obtained from an adult who received the MenACWY meningococcal vaccine as a control.

The rearrangement links TRBV25-1 to TRBJ1-5; no reliable D call. The CDR3 has 15 amino acids. With 5 bases removed from V and 5 bases from J, the gap between germline ends came to 16 bases. Germline lookup yields CDR1 MGHDK and CDR2 SYGVNS. As DNA, the CDR3 is TGTGCCAGCAGTCAGACCGGGATCGGAGATCAGCCCCAGCATTTT. It specifies CASSQTGIGDQPQHF.

This chain connects TRBV7-3 to TRBJ1-1; D is unclear. The germline V gene encodes CDR1 SGHTA and CDR2 FQGTGA. Between the trimmed V and J ends, which lost 6 bases and 1 base, there was a span of 6 bases. The CDR3 has 12 amino acids. For the CDR3, the DNA is TGTGCCAGCAGTGATAGGAACACTGAAGCTTTCTTT. This translates into CASSDRNTEAFF. The variable domain in full, completed from reference TRBV7-3 and TRBJ1-1, reads GAGVSQTPSNKVTEKGKYVELRCDPISGHTALYWYRQSLGQGPEFLIYFQGTGAADDSGLPNDRFFAVRPEGSVSTLKIQRTERGDSAVYLCASSDRNTEAFFGQGTRLTVV.

In regard to this clone: This specimen includes other DNA sequences encoding the same CDR3. The CDR3 nucleotides read TGTGCCAGCTCACCAGCGGGTAATAATTCACCCCTCCACTTT. Its translation: CASSPAGNNSPLHF. The rearrangement uses TRBV18 and TRBJ1-6, with unresolved D. V was clipped by 2 bases and J by 5 bases, with 7 bases between them. This CDR3 spans 14 amino acids. The germline CDR1 and CDR2 sequences are KGHSH and LQKENI.

V gene TRBV30 combines with J gene TRBJ2-1; 11 nucleotides align to TRBD2. There are 16 residues in the CDR3. The V gene end was trimmed by 1 base and the J gene end by 1 base; junction bases not matched to a gene: 3. CDR1 and CDR2 (germline): GTSNPN, SVGIG (reference sequence). The CDR3 coding sequence is TGTGCCTGGAGTGGCCCTAGCGGGGGGTCCTACAATGAGCAGTTCTTC. Translated, it gives CAWSGPSGGSYNEQFF.

The rearrangement uses TRBV11-1 and TRBJ1-6; D not resolved. With 6 bases removed from V and 7 bases from J, the gap between germline ends came to 10 bases. This CDR3 is 13 amino acids long. The V gene's germline CDR1 is SGHAT and CDR2 FQDESV (reference sequence). CDR3 DNA sequence: TGTGCCAGCAGAGGGTCGGTAAATTCACCCCTCCACTTT. Its translation is CASRGSVNSPLHF.

J is TRBJ1-1 and V is TRBV10-3; perhaps TRBD1 as D (6 bases). This CDR3 is 15 amino acids long. CDR1 and CDR2 (germline): ENHRY, SYGVKD. V lost 2 bases and J 1 base, leaving 11 bases between the germline ends. This chain's CDR3 is CAISEGGTQNTEAFF. Here the CDR3 DNA reads TGTGCCATCAGTGAGGGGGGGACACAGAACACTGAAGCTTTCTTT.

This rearrangement joins TRBV5-8 to TRBJ1-1; D gene ambiguous. The length of the CDR3 is 13 residues. V lost 3 bases and J lost 0, with 6 bases in between. The germline V gene has CDR1 SGHTS and CDR2 YDEGEE. The CDR3 loop is CASSSYLNTEAFF. The CDR3 coding sequence is TGTGCCAGCAGCTCGTACTTGAACACTGAAGCTTTCTTT. Variable domain in full (rest from reference TRBV5-8 and TRBJ1-1): EAGVTQSPTHLIKTRGQQATLRCSPISGHTSVYWYQQALGLGLQFLLWYDEGEERNRGNFPPRFSGRQFPNYSSELNVNALELEDSALYLCASSSYLNTEAFFGQGTRLTVV.

The V and J genes are TRBV2 and TRBJ1-4; 7 bases align to TRBD1. Germline CDR1 SNHLY, CDR2 FYNNEI. V was pared by 4 bases and J by 5 bases, with 10 bases of the junction left unmatched. CDR3 length: 16 amino acids. The CDR3 spells CASSVNPGTANEKLFF. The CDR3 DNA sequence: TGTGCCAGCAGTGTTAATCCGGGGACAGCGAATGAAAAACTGTTTTTT.

This chain connects TRBV12-3 or TRBV12-4 to TRBJ2-1, with 8 bases that match TRBD1. The CDR3 has 13 residues. Trimming removed 3 bases from V and 10 bases from J; junction bases left unmatched: 5. The CDR3 sequence: CASSFRGLGEQFF. The CDR3 nucleotides read TGTGCCAGCAGTTTCAGGGGGCTTGGCGAGCAGTTCTTC.